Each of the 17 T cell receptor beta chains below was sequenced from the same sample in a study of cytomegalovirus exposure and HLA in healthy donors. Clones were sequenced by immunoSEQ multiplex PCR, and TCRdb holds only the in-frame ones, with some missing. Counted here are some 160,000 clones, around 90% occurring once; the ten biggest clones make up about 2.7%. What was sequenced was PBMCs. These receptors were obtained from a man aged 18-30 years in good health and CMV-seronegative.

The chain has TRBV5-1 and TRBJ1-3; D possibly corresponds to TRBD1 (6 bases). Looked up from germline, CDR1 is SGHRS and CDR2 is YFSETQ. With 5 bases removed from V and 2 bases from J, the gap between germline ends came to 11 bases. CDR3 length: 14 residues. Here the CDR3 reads CASSEGVAGNTIYF. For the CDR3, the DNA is TGCGCCAGCAGTGAGGGGGTCGCTGGAAACACCATATATTTT.

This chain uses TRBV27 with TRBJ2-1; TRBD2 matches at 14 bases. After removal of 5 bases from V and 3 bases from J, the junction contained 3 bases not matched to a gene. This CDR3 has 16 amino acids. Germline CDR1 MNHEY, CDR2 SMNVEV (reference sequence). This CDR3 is CASSPGTSGSYNEQFF. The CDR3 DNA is TGTGCCAGCAGTCCCGGGACTAGCGGGAGCTACAATGAGCAGTTCTTC.

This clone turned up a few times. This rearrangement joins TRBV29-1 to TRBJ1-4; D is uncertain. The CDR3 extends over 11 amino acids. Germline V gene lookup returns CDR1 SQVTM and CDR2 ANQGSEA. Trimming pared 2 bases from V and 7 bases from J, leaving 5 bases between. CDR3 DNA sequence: TGCAGCGTTGAAAGGAGTGAAAAACTGTTTTTT. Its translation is CSVERSEKLFF.

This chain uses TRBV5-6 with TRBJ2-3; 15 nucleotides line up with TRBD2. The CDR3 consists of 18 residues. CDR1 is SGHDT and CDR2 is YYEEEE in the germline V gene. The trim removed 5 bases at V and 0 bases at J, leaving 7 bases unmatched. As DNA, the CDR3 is TGTGCCAGCAGTCCCGGGACTAGCGGGGGGAGCAGCACAGATACGCAGTATTTT. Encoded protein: CASSPGTSGGSSTDTQYF. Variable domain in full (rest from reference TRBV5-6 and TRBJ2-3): DAGVTQSPTHLIKTRGQQVTLRCSPKSGHDTVSWYQQALGQGPQFIFQYYEEEERQRGNFPDRFSGHQFPNYSSELNVNALLLGDSALYLCASSPGTSGGSSTDTQYFGPGTRLTVL.

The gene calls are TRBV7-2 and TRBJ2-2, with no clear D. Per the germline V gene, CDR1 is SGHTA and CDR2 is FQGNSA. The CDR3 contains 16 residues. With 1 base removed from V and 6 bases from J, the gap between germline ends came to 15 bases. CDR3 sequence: CASSLVFAPGSGELFF. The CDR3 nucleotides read TGTGCCAGCAGCTTAGTTTTTGCACCCGGTTCCGGGGAGCTGTTTTTT.

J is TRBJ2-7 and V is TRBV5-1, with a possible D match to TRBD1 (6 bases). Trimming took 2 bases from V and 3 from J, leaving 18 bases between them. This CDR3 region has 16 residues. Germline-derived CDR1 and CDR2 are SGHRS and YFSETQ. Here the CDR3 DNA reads TGCGCCAGCAGCTTAAATGTCGGCAGGGGCCTCTACGAGCAGTACTTC. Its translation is CASSLNVGRGLYEQYF.

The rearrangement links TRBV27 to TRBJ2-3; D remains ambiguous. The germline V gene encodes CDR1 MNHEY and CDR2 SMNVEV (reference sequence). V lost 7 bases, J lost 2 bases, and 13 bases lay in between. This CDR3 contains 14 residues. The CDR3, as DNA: TGTGCCAGCATCTCAGCAGGCTTCACAGATACGCAGTATTTT. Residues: CASISAGFTDTQYF.

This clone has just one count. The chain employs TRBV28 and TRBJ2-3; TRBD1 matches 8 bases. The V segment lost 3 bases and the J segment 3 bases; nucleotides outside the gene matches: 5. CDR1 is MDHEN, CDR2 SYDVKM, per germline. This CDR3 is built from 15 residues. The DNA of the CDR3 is TGTGCCAGCAGTTTGCTGGACAGGGATACAGATACGCAGTATTTT. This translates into CASSLLDRDTDTQYF.

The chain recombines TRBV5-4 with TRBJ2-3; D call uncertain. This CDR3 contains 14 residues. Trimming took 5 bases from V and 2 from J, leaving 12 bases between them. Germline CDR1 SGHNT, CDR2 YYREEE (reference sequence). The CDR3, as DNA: TGTGCCAGCAGAGAGGCGCAGTTCACAGATACGCAGTATTTT. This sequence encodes CASREAQFTDTQYF.

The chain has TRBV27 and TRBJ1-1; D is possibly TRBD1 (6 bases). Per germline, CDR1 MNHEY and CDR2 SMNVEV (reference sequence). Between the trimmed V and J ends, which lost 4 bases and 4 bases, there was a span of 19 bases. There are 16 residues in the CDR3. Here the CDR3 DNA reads TGTGCCAGCAGTTCTCCCCCGACCGAAGGGGGCACTGAAGCTTTCTTT. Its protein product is CASSSPPTEGGTEAFF.

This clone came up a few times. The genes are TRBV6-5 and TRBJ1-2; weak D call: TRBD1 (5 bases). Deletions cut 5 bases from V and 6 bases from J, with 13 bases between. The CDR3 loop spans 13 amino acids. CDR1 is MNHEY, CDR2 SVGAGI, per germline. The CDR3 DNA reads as TGTGCCAGCAGTCCCGACAGAACGAATGGCTACACCTTC. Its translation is CASSPDRTNGYTF.

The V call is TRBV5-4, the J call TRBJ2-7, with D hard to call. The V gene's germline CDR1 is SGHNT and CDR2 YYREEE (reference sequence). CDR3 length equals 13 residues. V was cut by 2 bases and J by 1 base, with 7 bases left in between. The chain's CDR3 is CASSLRASYEQYF. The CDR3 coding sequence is TGTGCCAGCAGCTTACGAGCATCCTACGAGCAGTACTTC.

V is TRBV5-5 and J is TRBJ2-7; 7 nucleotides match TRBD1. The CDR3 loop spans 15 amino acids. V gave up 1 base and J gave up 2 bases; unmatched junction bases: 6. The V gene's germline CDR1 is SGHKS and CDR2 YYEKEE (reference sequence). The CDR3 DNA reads TGTGCCAGCAGCTTGCAACCGGGACAGACCTACGAGCAGTACTTC. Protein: CASSLQPGQTYEQYF.

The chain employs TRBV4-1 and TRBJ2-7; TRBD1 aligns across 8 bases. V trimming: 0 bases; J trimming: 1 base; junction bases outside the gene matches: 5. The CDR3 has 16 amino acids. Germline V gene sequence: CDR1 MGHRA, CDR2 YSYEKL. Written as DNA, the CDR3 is TGCGCCAGCAGCCAAGAATCAGGGGGCCTTTCCTACGAGCAGTACGTC. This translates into CASSQESGGLSYEQYV.

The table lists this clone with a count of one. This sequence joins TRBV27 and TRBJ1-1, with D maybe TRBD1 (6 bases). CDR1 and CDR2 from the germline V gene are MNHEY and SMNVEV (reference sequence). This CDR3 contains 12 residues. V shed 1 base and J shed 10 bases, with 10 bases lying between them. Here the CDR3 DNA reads TGTGCCAGCAGTTTATTCTCAGGGGCAGCTTTCTTT. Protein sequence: CASSLFSGAAFF.

The CDR3 loop is CASRAGTGSYEQYV. CDR3 nucleotides: TGCGCCAGCAGAGCCGGGACAGGTTCCTACGAGCAGTACGTC. The genes are TRBV5-1 and TRBJ2-7, with 8 bases lining up with TRBD1. CDR3 size: 14 residues. The germline gives CDR1 SGHRS, CDR2 YFSETQ. V was clipped by 5 bases and J by 1 base; unmatched bases: 5.

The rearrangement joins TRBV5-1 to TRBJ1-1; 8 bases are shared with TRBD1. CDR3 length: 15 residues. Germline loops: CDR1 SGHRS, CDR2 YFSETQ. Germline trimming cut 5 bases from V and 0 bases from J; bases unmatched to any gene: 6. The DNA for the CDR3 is TGCGCCAGCAGGGAGACAGGGGAGATGAACACTGAAGCTTTCTTT. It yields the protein CASRETGEMNTEAFF.